The rows below give T cell receptor beta chains drawn from one sample of a study of blood T cell repertoires in COVID-19. Only in-frame clones appear in the TCRdb table, and some are missing; sequencing was by immunoSEQ multiplex PCR. The table has about 310,000 clones, approximately 89% seen once. The sequenced sample was PBMCs or T cells enriched from blood (not recorded which). These receptors were collected from a woman aged 40 to 50 who had recovered from COVID-19. Each CDR3 is given with its conserved first and last residue. The D gene is left open where the match is weak. Expanded clones get a size class; other rows say once, few or many, or leave the size out.

j_call: TRBJ2-7; d_call: TRBD2; v_call: TRBV9; clone_size: .; cdr3_nt: TGTGCCAGCAGCGTATCGGCGGGGGGGCCCACCTACGAGCAGTACTTC; cdr3_aa: CASSVSAGGPTYEQYF
j_call: TRBJ1-5; d_call: .; v_call: TRBV6-2/TRBV6-3; clone_size: .; cdr3_nt: TGTGCCAGCAGTCCACAGGGTAGCGGCAATCAGCCCCAGCATTTT; cdr3_aa: CASSPQGSGNQPQHF
j_call: TRBJ1-4; d_call: TRBD1; v_call: TRBV5-8; clone_size: .; cdr3_nt: TGTGCCAGCAGCCGGGACAGGGCGACTTTTATTGAAAAACTGTTTTTT; cdr3_aa: CASSRDRATFIEKLFF
j_call: TRBJ1-5; d_call: TRBD1; v_call: TRBV18; clone_size: once; cdr3_nt: TGTGCCAGCTCACCAAACAGGGGTCAAAATCAGCCCCAGCATTTT; cdr3_aa: CASSPNRGQNQPQHF
j_call: TRBJ2-7; d_call: TRBD2; v_call: TRBV7-2; clone_size: .; cdr3_nt: TGTGCCAGCAGCTACACCGGGACTACCCTAACCTACGAGCAGTACTTC; cdr3_aa: CASSYTGTTLTYEQYF
j_call: TRBJ1-4; d_call: .; v_call: TRBV11-2; clone_size: .; cdr3_nt: TGTGCCAGCAGCTTAGTGGGGGGGGCTTCTAATGAAAAACTGTTTTTT; cdr3_aa: CASSLVGGASNEKLFF
j_call: TRBJ2-2; d_call: TRBD2; v_call: TRBV9; clone_size: .; cdr3_nt: TGTGCCAGCAGCGAGGGAGTAGCGGGAGGGCGTAGCACCGGGGAGCTGTTTTTT; cdr3_aa: CASSEGVAGGRSTGELFF
j_call: TRBJ2-7; d_call: .; v_call: TRBV28; clone_size: .; cdr3_nt: TGTGCCAGCAGTTTAGGGACTTCCTTTGACGAGCAGTACTTC; cdr3_aa: CASSLGTSFDEQYF
j_call: TRBJ2-7; d_call: .; v_call: TRBV12-3/TRBV12-4; clone_size: .; cdr3_nt: TGTGCCAGCAGTCCCTCCGAGCACGAGCAGTACTTC; cdr3_aa: CASSPSEHEQYF
j_call: TRBJ2-3; d_call: TRBD1; v_call: TRBV12-5; clone_size: .; cdr3_nt: TGTGCTAGTGGTGGGACAGGGGGCGCGACAGATACGCAGTATTTT; cdr3_aa: CASGGTGGATDTQYF
j_call: TRBJ1-3; d_call: .; v_call: TRBV5-1; clone_size: .; cdr3_nt: TGCGCCAGCAGAGGAGGAGACGGAAACACCATATATTTT; cdr3_aa: CASRGGDGNTIYF
j_call: TRBJ1-6; d_call: TRBD1; v_call: TRBV30; clone_size: .; cdr3_nt: TGTGCCTGGAGCCACCGGGACAGCCGCTCCTATAATTCACCCCTCCACTTT; cdr3_aa: CAWSHRDSRSYNSPLHF
j_call: TRBJ2-5; d_call: TRBD1; v_call: TRBV28; clone_size: .; cdr3_nt: TGTGCCAGCAGCATTCAGTTGGGGACAGGTCAGACCCAGTACTTC; cdr3_aa: CASSIQLGTGQTQYF
j_call: TRBJ2-6; d_call: TRBD1; v_call: TRBV10-3; clone_size: .; cdr3_nt: TGTGCCATCAGTATCGGGACAGGGGGCACTGGGGCCAACGTCCTGACTTTC; cdr3_aa: CAISIGTGGTGANVLTF
j_call: TRBJ2-1; d_call: .; v_call: TRBV7-7; clone_size: .; cdr3_nt: TGTGCTAGCAGCTTTAGCGAGAGCTCCTACAATGAGCAGTTCTTC; cdr3_aa: CASSFSESSYNEQFF
j_call: TRBJ2-7; d_call: .; v_call: TRBV21-1; clone_size: .; cdr3_nt: TGTGCCAGCAGCAAGGAGGGTGACGAGCAGTACTTC; cdr3_aa: CASSKEGDEQYF
j_call: TRBJ1-5; d_call: .; v_call: TRBV6-2/TRBV6-3; clone_size: .; cdr3_nt: TGTGCCAGCAGTACAGGGAGTCGGAATCAGCCCCAGCATTTT; cdr3_aa: CASSTGSRNQPQHF
j_call: TRBJ2-5; d_call: TRBD2; v_call: TRBV13; clone_size: .; cdr3_nt: TGTGCCAGCAGCTCCTCCGGGGAGGGAGGACAAGAGACCCAGTACTTC; cdr3_aa: CASSSSGEGGQETQYF
j_call: TRBJ2-5; d_call: TRBD2; v_call: TRBV11-3; clone_size: .; cdr3_nt: TGTGCCAGCAGCTCCTCCGGGACTAGCGGGGGACAAGAGACCCAGTACTTC; cdr3_aa: CASSSSGTSGGQETQYF
j_call: TRBJ1-1; d_call: .; v_call: TRBV7-9; clone_size: .; cdr3_nt: TGTGCCAGCAGCCAAGACAGGTCCACTGAAGCTTTCTTT; cdr3_aa: CASSQDRSTEAFF
j_call: TRBJ1-4; d_call: .; v_call: TRBV3-1/TRBV3-2; clone_size: few; cdr3_nt: TGTGCCAGCAGCCAAGAGCCGGGACTAAATGAAAAACTGTTTTTT; cdr3_aa: CASSQEPGLNEKLFF
j_call: TRBJ2-6; d_call: TRBD2; v_call: TRBV29-1; clone_size: .; cdr3_nt: TGCAGCGTTGCATTGCTAGCGGGGGACTCTGGGGCCAACGTCCTGACTTTC; cdr3_aa: CSVALLAGDSGANVLTF
j_call: TRBJ2-7; d_call: .; v_call: TRBV12-1; clone_size: .; cdr3_nt: TGTGCCAGCAGCTTTTACAGGGCCCTATCCTACGAGCAGTACTTC; cdr3_aa: CASSFYRALSYEQYF
j_call: TRBJ1-2; d_call: .; v_call: TRBV11-2; clone_size: .; cdr3_nt: TGTGCCAGCAGCTTAATGGGGGGGAACTATGGCTACACCTTC; cdr3_aa: CASSLMGGNYGYTF
j_call: TRBJ2-1; d_call: TRBD2; v_call: TRBV9; clone_size: .; cdr3_nt: TGTGCCAGCAGCGTAGTAGCCGCGGGGGGGTCCTACAATGAGCAGTTCTTC; cdr3_aa: CASSVVAAGGSYNEQFF
j_call: TRBJ2-7; d_call: TRBD1; v_call: TRBV5-1; clone_size: .; cdr3_nt: TGCGCCAGCAGCTGGGACAGGGTTTTAGCCTACGAGCAGTACTTC; cdr3_aa: CASSWDRVLAYEQYF
j_call: TRBJ1-2; d_call: .; v_call: TRBV3-1/TRBV3-2; clone_size: once; cdr3_nt: TGTGCCAGCAGCCAAGGAGCACAGGGTGGTGTTTTC; cdr3_aa: CASSQGAQGGVF
j_call: TRBJ1-1; d_call: .; v_call: TRBV6-5; clone_size: .; cdr3_nt: TGTGCCAGCAGTCCCCCGGGAGGAGGAAGGGCTGAAGCTTTCTTT; cdr3_aa: CASSPPGGGRAEAFF
j_call: TRBJ2-2; d_call: .; v_call: TRBV5-1; clone_size: .; cdr3_nt: TGCGCCAGCAGCTCTTTACAGGCCGGGGAGCTGTTTTTT; cdr3_aa: CASSSLQAGELFF
j_call: TRBJ1-1; d_call: .; v_call: TRBV3-1/TRBV3-2; clone_size: .; cdr3_nt: TGTGCCAGCAGTCCCCCGACAGCCACGATTTTTGAAGCTTTCTTT; cdr3_aa: CASSPPTATIFEAFF
j_call: TRBJ2-7; d_call: TRBD2; v_call: TRBV7-3; clone_size: .; cdr3_nt: TGTGCCAGCAGCTCCGGACTAGACGGAGACGAGCAGTACTTC; cdr3_aa: CASSSGLDGDEQYF
j_call: TRBJ2-7; d_call: TRBD1; v_call: TRBV29-1; clone_size: once; cdr3_nt: TGCAGCGTGAATCAGGGGGCGACCTCGGGCGAGCAGTACTTC; cdr3_aa: CSVNQGATSGEQYF
j_call: TRBJ2-5; d_call: TRBD2; v_call: TRBV9; clone_size: once; cdr3_nt: TGTGCCAGCAGCCGCGCGGCGACTAGCGGTCAAGAGACCCAGTACTTC; cdr3_aa: CASSRAATSGQETQYF
j_call: TRBJ2-5; d_call: TRBD1; v_call: TRBV3-1/TRBV3-2; clone_size: .; cdr3_nt: TGTGCCAGCAGCCGAACCAGGGGGCGCGGGGAGACCCAGTACTTC; cdr3_aa: CASSRTRGRGETQYF
j_call: TRBJ1-3; d_call: TRBD1; v_call: TRBV19; clone_size: once; cdr3_nt: TGTGCCAGTAGAGGGACAGGCGCGGGAAACACCATATATTTT; cdr3_aa: CASRGTGAGNTIYF
j_call: TRBJ1-1; d_call: TRBD1; v_call: TRBV27; clone_size: .; cdr3_nt: TGTGCCAGCAGCCTGAACCGGGACAGCACTGAAGCTTTCTTT; cdr3_aa: CASSLNRDSTEAFF
j_call: TRBJ1-2; d_call: TRBD1; v_call: TRBV7-2; clone_size: .; cdr3_nt: TGTGCCAGCAGCCCTCCGACAGGGGACTATGGCTACACCTTC; cdr3_aa: CASSPPTGDYGYTF
j_call: TRBJ2-4; d_call: .; v_call: TRBV4-1; clone_size: .; cdr3_nt: TGCGCCAGCAGCCAAGATTGGGTCGCGGGACCGGGTATTCCACTAGCCAAAAACATTCAGTACTTC; cdr3_aa: CASSQDWVAGPGIPLAKNIQYF
j_call: TRBJ2-7; d_call: TRBD1; v_call: TRBV7-8; clone_size: .; cdr3_nt: TGTGCCAGCAGCTCGGACAGGTTCTCCTACGAGCAGTACTTC; cdr3_aa: CASSSDRFSYEQYF
j_call: TRBJ2-2; d_call: .; v_call: TRBV24-1; clone_size: .; cdr3_nt: TGTGCCACCAGTGATTTGGAGGGTCGAAATACCGGGGAGCTGTTTTTT; cdr3_aa: CATSDLEGRNTGELFF
j_call: TRBJ2-1; d_call: .; v_call: TRBV9; clone_size: .; cdr3_nt: TGTGCCAGCAGCGTAGTCCCAGCGGGTTTCTACAATGAGCAGTTCTTC; cdr3_aa: CASSVVPAGFYNEQFF
j_call: TRBJ1-6; d_call: .; v_call: TRBV3-1/TRBV3-2; clone_size: .; cdr3_nt: TGTGCCAGCAGCCAAGGTCGCAGGGAAACTTCACCCCTCCACTTT; cdr3_aa: CASSQGRRETSPLHF